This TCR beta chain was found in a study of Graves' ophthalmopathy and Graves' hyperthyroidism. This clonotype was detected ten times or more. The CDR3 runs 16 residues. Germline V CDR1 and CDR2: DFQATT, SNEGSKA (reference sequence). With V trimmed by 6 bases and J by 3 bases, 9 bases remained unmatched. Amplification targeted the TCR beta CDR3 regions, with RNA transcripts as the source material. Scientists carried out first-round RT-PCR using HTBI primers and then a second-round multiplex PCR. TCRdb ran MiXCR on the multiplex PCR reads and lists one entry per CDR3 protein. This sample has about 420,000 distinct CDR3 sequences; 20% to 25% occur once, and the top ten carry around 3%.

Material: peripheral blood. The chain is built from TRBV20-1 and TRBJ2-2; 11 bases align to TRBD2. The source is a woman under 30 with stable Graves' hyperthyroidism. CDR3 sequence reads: CSARPGTSGYTGELFF. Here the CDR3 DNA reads TGCAGTGCCCGCCCAGGGACTAGCGGCTACACCGGGGAGCTGTTTTTT.